A selection of T cell receptor beta chains follows, all from one sample in a study of blood T cell repertoires in COVID-19. Sequencing was performed with immunoSEQ multiplex PCR; in TCRdb, only in-frame clones are kept and a portion is missing. This sample has around 260,000 clones; 86% occur once, and the top ten carry 2.5% to 3.5%. Sequenced input: peripheral blood. The receptor set was obtained from a woman aged 30 to 39 with active or convalescent COVID-19. CDR3s include the opening cysteine and the closing phenylalanine or tryptophan. A D gene is named only where the DNA matches it firmly. Expanded clones are given a class, and other clones once, few, many or no size at all.

>TRBV6-1|few|TRBJ1-3|.
CASSDGVSGNTIYF
TGTGCCAGCAGTGACGGGGTTTCCGGAAACACCATATATTTT
>TRBV2|.|TRBJ1-1|.
CASGSNTEAFF
TGTGCCAGTGGGAGCAACACTGAAGCTTTCTTT
>TRBV9|.|TRBJ2-2|.
CASSASWGRTGELFF
TGTGCCAGCAGCGCTAGCTGGGGGCGGACCGGGGAGCTGTTTTTT
>TRBV18|.|TRBJ2-2|.
CAIPPELTIGELFF
TGTGCCATCCCGCCGGAACTAACGATCGGGGAGCTGTTTTTT
>TRBV6-6|.|TRBJ2-2|.
CASIRGTGELFF
TGTGCCAGCATCCGAGGGACCGGGGAGCTGTTTTTT
>TRBV7-9|few|TRBJ1-1|.
CASSSSGAKSDTEAFF
TGTGCCAGCAGCTCCTCAGGGGCTAAAAGTGACACTGAAGCTTTCTTT
>TRBV11-2|.|TRBJ2-7|TRBD2
CTSSPRGAYEQYF
TGTACCAGCAGCCCCCGGGGGGCCTACGAGCAGTACTTC
>TRBV9|.|TRBJ1-3|.
CASSVATTGNTIYF
TGTGCCAGCAGCGTTGCTACTACTGGAAACACCATATATTTT
>TRBV7-2|once|TRBJ2-5|.
CASSLGRGRETQYF
TGTGCCAGCAGCTTGGGCAGGGGAAGGGAGACCCAGTACTTC
>TRBV14|.|TRBJ2-3|.
CASSPGRTQYF
TGTGCCAGCAGCCCGGGTAGGACGCAGTATTTT
>TRBV4-3|.|TRBJ1-2|.
CASSQDTGPPGYTF
TGCGCCAGCAGCCAAGATACAGGTCCACCCGGCTACACCTTC
>TRBV3-1/TRBV3-2|.|TRBJ2-5|.
CASSQIGRGETQYF
TGTGCCAGCAGCCAGATCGGTCGGGGAGAGACCCAGTACTTC
>TRBV5-1|once|TRBJ1-1|.
CASGGNQGTEAFF
TGCGCCAGCGGGGGGAACCAGGGCACTGAAGCTTTCTTT
>TRBV2|.|TRBJ2-5|.
CASSPTGWAGTQYF
TGTGCCAGCAGCCCGACAGGATGGGCGGGGACCCAGTACTTC
>TRBV10-3|.|TRBJ2-3|.
CAIRSSTDTQYF
TGTGCCATCAGGTCTAGCACAGATACGCAGTATTTT
>TRBV7-2|.|TRBJ2-7|TRBD2
CASSFGGGSYEQYF
TGTGCCAGCAGCTTCGGGGGGGGCTCCTACGAGCAGTACTTC
>TRBV3-1/TRBV3-2|.|TRBJ1-2|.
CASSQDRGNYGYTF
TGTGCCAGCAGCCAAGACCGGGGTAACTATGGCTACACCTTC
>TRBV27|.|TRBJ1-2|.
CASSLDRTSVYGYTF
TGTGCCAGCAGTTTAGACAGAACTTCCGTCTATGGCTACACCTTC
>TRBV2|.|TRBJ1-1|.
CASLKGPGTEAFF
TGTGCCAGCCTCAAGGGCCCGGGGACTGAAGCTTTCTTT
>TRBV5-1|.|TRBJ2-3|TRBD2
CASSLGGVAGGRDTQYF
TGCGCCAGCAGCTTGGGCGGCGTAGCGGGGGGGAGAGATACGCAGTATTTT
>TRBV6-2/TRBV6-3|.|TRBJ1-6|TRBD1
CASSERGTGSNSPLHF
TGTGCCAGCAGCGAAAGGGGGACAGGGAGTAATTCACCCCTCCACTTT
>TRBV11-3|.|TRBJ1-4|.
CASSFTSVEKLFF
TGTGCCAGCAGCTTTACTTCCGTTGAAAAACTGTTTTTT
>TRBV7-3|.|TRBJ2-3|.
CASSPRGTDTQYF
TGTGCCAGCAGCCCCCGGGGCACAGATACGCAGTATTTT
>TRBV29-1|.|TRBJ2-7|.
CSVDVGGANYEQYF
TGCAGCGTTGATGTGGGGGGGGCAAACTACGAGCAGTACTTC